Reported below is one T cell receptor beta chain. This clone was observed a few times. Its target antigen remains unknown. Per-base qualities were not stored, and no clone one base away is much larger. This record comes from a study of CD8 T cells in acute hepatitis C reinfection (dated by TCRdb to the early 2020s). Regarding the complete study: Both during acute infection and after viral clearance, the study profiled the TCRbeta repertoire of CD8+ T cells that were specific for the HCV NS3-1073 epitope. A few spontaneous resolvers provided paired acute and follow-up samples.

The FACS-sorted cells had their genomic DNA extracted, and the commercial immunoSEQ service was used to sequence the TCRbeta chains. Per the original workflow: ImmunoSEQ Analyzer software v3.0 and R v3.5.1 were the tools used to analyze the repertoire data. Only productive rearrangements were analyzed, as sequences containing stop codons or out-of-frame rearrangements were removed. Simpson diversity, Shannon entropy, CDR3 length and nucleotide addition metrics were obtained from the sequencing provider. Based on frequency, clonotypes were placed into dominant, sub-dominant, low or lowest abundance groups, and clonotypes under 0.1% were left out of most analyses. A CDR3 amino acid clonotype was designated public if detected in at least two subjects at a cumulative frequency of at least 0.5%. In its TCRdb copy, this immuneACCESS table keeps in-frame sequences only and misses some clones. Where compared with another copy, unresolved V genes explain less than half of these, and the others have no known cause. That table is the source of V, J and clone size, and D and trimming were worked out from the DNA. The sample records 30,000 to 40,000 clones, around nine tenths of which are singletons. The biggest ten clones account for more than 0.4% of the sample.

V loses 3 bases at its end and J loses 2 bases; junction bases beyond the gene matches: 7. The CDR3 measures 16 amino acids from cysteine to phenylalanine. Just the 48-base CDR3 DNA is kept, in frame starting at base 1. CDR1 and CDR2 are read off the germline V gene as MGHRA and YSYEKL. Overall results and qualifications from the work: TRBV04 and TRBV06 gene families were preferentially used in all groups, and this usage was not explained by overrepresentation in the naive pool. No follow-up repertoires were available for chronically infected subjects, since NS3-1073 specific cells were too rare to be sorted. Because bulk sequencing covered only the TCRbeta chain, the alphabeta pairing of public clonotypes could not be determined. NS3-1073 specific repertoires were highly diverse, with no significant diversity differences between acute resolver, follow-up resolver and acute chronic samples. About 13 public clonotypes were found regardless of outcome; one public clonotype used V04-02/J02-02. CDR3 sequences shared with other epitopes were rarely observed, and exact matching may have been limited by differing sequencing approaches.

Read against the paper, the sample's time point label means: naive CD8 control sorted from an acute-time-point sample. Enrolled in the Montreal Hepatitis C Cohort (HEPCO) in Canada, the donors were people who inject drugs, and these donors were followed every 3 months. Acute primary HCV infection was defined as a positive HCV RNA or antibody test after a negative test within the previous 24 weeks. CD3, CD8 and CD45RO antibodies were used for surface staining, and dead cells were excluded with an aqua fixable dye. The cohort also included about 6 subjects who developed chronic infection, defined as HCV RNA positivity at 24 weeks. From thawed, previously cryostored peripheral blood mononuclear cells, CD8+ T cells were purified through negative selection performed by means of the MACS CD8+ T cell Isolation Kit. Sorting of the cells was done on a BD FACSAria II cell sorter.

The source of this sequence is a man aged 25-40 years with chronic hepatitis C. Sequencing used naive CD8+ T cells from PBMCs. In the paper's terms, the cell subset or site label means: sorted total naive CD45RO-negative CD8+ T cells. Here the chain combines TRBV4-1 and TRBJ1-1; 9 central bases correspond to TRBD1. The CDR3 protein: CASSQHRDRDNTEAFF. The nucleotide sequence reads TGCGCCAGCAGCCAGCACCGGGACAGGGATAACACTGAAGCTTTCTTT.